These 18 T cell receptor beta chains came from one sample sequenced in a study of OX40 agonist ivuxolimab in advanced cancers. The assay was immunoSEQ multiplex PCR, and TCRdb's table has in-frame clones only and misses some. The repertoire holds 11,000 to 15,000 clones, with roughly 85% as singletons. Sequences were derived from CD4+ or CD8+ T cells sorted from blood, sampled in a trial of the OX40 agonist ivuxolimab. The receptors originated from an adult with an advanced solid tumor such as melanoma, head and neck, liver or kidney cancer.

The V gene is TRBV7-6, the J gene TRBJ1-2; tentatively, D is TRBD1 (5 bases). Trimming shortened V by 5 bases and J by 1 base, and 8 bases separated the two germline ends. CDR3 length: 13 amino acids. Germline assignment: CDR1 SGHVS and CDR2 FNYEAQ. The CDR3 sequence: CASSAGGNYGYTF. The CDR3 DNA follows: TGTGCCAGCAGCGCTGGGGGTAACTATGGCTACACCTTC.

In this sample, this clone turned up once. The chain links TRBV9 to TRBJ2-7; 11 nucleotides match TRBD2. Losses at the gene ends were 4 bases for V and 2 bases for J; bases not matched to a gene: 2. This CDR3 spans 14 amino acids. CDR1 is SGDLS, CDR2 YYNGEE, per germline. The CDR3 spells CASSLAGGPYEQYF. The CDR3 nucleotides are TGTGCCAGCAGCTTAGCGGGAGGGCCCTACGAGCAGTACTTC. Using reference TRBV9 and TRBJ2-7 for the parts outside the CDR3, the full variable domain is DSGVTQTPKHLITATGQRVTLRCSPRSGDLSVYWYQQSLDQGLQFLIQYYNGEERAKGNILERFSAQQFPDLHSELNLSSLELGDSALYFCASSLAGGPYEQYFGPGTRLTVT.

This clone occurred once. J is TRBJ2-7 and V is TRBV6-6; 7 nucleotides match TRBD1. Trimming cost V 5 bases and J 4 bases; bases outside gene matches: 8. In germline, CDR1 is MNHNY, CDR2 SVGAGI (reference sequence). The CDR3 extends over 14 amino acids. The CDR3 DNA reads TGTGCCAGCAGTCAGCCGGGACAGTTTTACGAGCAGTACTTC. This codes for CASSQPGQFYEQYF.

CDR3 coding DNA: TGTGCCAGCAACGGGAGATCCTACGAGCAGTACTTC. Translating it yields CASNGRSYEQYF. The chain is built from TRBV2 and TRBJ2-7; the D gene is possibly TRBD2 (6 bases). Trimming shortened V by 7 bases and J by 1 base, and 8 bases separated the two germline ends. The CDR3 totals 12 residues. CDR1 SNHLY and CDR2 FYNNEI come from the germline V gene. Drawing the rest from reference TRBV2 and TRBJ2-7, the complete variable domain is EPEVTQTPSHQVTQMGQEVILRCVPISNHLYFYWYRQILGQKVEFLVSFYNNEISEKSEIFDDQFSVERPDGSNFTLKIRSTKLEDSAMYFCASNGRSYEQYFGPGTRLTVT.

The V and J genes are TRBV28 and TRBJ2-1; no firm D call. The CDR3 covers 15 residues. Trimming removed 4 bases from V and 5 bases from J, with 15 bases in between. Germline V gene data show CDR1 as MDHEN and CDR2 as SYDVKM. CDR3: CASSSPYDGNNEQFF. In DNA form, the CDR3 reads TGTGCCAGCAGTTCACCTTACGACGGAAACAATGAGCAGTTCTTC. Together with reference TRBV28 and TRBJ2-1, the CDR3 gives the full variable domain: DVKVTQSSRYLVKRTGEKVFLECVQDMDHENMFWYRQDPGLGLRLIYFSYDVKMKEKGDIPEGYSVSREKKERFSLILESASTNQTSMYLCASSSPYDGNNEQFFGPGTRLTVL.

This chain links TRBV28 with TRBJ2-7; the D is unclear. This CDR3 is 15 amino acids long. Trimming removed 2 bases from V and 2 bases from J, with 13 bases in between. Germline V CDR1 and CDR2: MDHEN, SYDVKM. Here the CDR3 DNA reads TGTGCCAGCAGTTTAAACCCCGGTGAGCCCTACGAGCAGTACTTC. Amino acid sequence: CASSLNPGEPYEQYF. Full variable domain (remainder filled in from reference TRBV28 and TRBJ2-7): DVKVTQSSRYLVKRTGEKVFLECVQDMDHENMFWYRQDPGLGLRLIYFSYDVKMKEKGDIPEGYSVSREKKERFSLILESASTNQTSMYLCASSLNPGEPYEQYFGPGTRLTVT.

The chain carries TRBV28 and TRBJ2-7; perhaps TRBD1 as D (6 bases). The germline V gene encodes CDR1 MDHEN and CDR2 SYDVKM. The CDR3 is 16 residues long. V was cut by 2 bases and J by 4 bases, with 18 bases left in between. This CDR3 reads CASSLQTGTRPYEQYF. The CDR3 DNA is TGTGCCAGCAGTTTACAGACAGGCACACGACCTTACGAGCAGTACTTC.

The chain employs TRBV4-2 and TRBJ1-1, with no clear D. V was cut by 0 bases and J by 0 bases, with 5 bases left in between. Germline CDR1 LGHNA, CDR2 YNFKEQ. The CDR3 is made up of 14 amino acids. The CDR3 sequence: CASSQDGVNTEAFF. DNA of the CDR3: TGTGCCAGCAGCCAAGATGGGGTGAACACTGAAGCTTTCTTT.

A few counts support this clone. The chain employs TRBV6-4 and TRBJ2-1; D is uncertain. Germline CDR1 and CDR2: MRHNA and SNTAGT. V was cut by 2 bases and J by 5 bases, with 7 bases left in between. The CDR3 loop spans 13 amino acids. The CDR3 nucleotides are TGTGCCAGCAGTGACCTTGCGAACAATGAGCAGTTCTTC. Translated: CASSDLANNEQFF.

This chain joins TRBV11-2 and TRBJ1-1; D gene unclear. Trimming took off 5 bases at V and 0 bases at J, with 13 bases between the two ends. Germline CDR1 reads SGHAT; CDR2 reads FQNNGV. The CDR3 consists of 15 residues. DNA for the CDR3: TGTGCCAGCAGCGGTAAGGGCCCCTTGAACACTGAAGCTTTCTTT. Translation gives CASSGKGPLNTEAFF.

V usage is TRBV28 and J usage is TRBJ2-1; 7 bases are a match to TRBD2. After removal of 5 bases from V and 6 bases from J, the junction contained 13 bases not matched to a gene. The CDR3 runs 16 residues. CDR1 is MDHEN, CDR2 SYDVKM, per germline. In nucleotides, the CDR3 is TGTGCCAGCAGTCCCCTCCGCGGGAGCCCCACCAATGAGCAGTTCTTC. This translates into CASSPLRGSPTNEQFF.

The rearrangement joins TRBV27 to TRBJ2-5; unclear D gene. V was clipped by 3 bases and J by 3 bases, with 11 bases between them. The CDR3 has 14 amino acids. From germline, CDR1 is MNHEY and CDR2 SMNVEV (reference sequence). The CDR3 protein is CASSFRLGEETQYF. The CDR3 nucleotides are TGTGCCAGCAGTTTCCGACTCGGCGAAGAGACCCAGTACTTC.

The chain uses TRBV4-1 and TRBJ1-2; D perhaps matches TRBD1 (6 bases). Per the germline V gene, CDR1 is MGHRA and CDR2 is YSYEKL. Trimming stripped 1 base from V and 4 bases from J, with 13 bases between. The CDR3 consists of 15 residues. The CDR3 reads CASSQGSGQIYGYTF. Written as DNA, the CDR3 is TGCGCCAGCAGCCAAGGCTCAGGACAGATCTATGGCTACACCTTC.

This chain links TRBV28 with TRBJ2-1, with 10 bases that match TRBD2. Germline V gene data show CDR1 as MDHEN and CDR2 as SYDVKM. The length of the CDR3 is 16 residues. V shed 5 bases and J 5 bases; nucleotides not matched to a gene: 9. Here the CDR3 DNA reads TGTGCCAGCAGTCCCCTAGGACTAGCGGAAGACAATGAGCAGTTCTTC. Protein: CASSPLGLAEDNEQFF.

The chain couples TRBV5-4 to TRBJ2-6; 9 nucleotides agree with TRBD1. With V trimmed by 0 bases and J by 11 bases, 3 bases remained unmatched. Germline V lookup: CDR1 SGHNT, CDR2 YYREEE (reference sequence). The CDR3 is 14 amino acids. CDR3 protein: CASSLGTGAYVLTF. CDR3 sequence (DNA): TGTGCCAGCAGCTTGGGGACAGGGGCGTACGTCCTGACTTTC.

This rearrangement joins TRBV12-5 to TRBJ2-1, with a weak D call TRBD2 (5 bases). V lost 6 bases and J lost 5, with 8 bases in between. The CDR3 is 12 amino acids. Per germline, CDR1 LGHNT and CDR2 FRNRAP. CDR3 bases: TGTGCTAGTGGCTTTAGCGACAATGAGCAGTTCTTC. The encoded protein is CASGFSDNEQFF.

The chain's CDR3 is CASSTGQGGDTQYF. CDR3 sequence (DNA): TGCGCCAGCAGCACAGGACAGGGAGGAGATACGCAGTATTTT. The chain employs TRBV5-1 and TRBJ2-3; TRBD1 matches at 8 bases. The CDR3 consists of 14 residues. V trimming: 4 bases; J trimming: 5 bases; junction bases outside the gene matches: 6. In germline, CDR1 is SGHRS, CDR2 YFSETQ.

This clone occurred once. The chain links TRBV15 to TRBJ1-2, with D possibly matching TRBD1 (6 bases). The CDR3 has 17 amino acids. CDR1 and CDR2 from the germline V gene are LNHNV and YYDKDF (reference sequence). V lost 6 bases to trimming and J lost 6 bases, with 26 bases between them. The CDR3 nucleotides read TGTGCCACCAGAGAGATGCCCTGTGACAGGATCTTCAATGGCTACACCTTC. Translation: CATREMPCDRIFNGYTF.